This is a list of T cell receptor beta chains from one sample in a study of cytomegalovirus exposure and HLA in healthy donors. Sequenced by immunoSEQ multiplex PCR; TCRdb stores in-frame clones only, minus some. The sample carries roughly 170,000 clones, about 80% recorded once. The sample comprised PBMCs. The source is a man in his thirties or forties in good health and CMV-seropositive. Both conserved end residues are part of each CDR3. A D gene is named only where the DNA matches it firmly. A row's size may be missing; if present it is once, few, many or a size class.

cdr3_aa cdr3_nt d_call clone_size j_call v_call
CASSLDRPSTDTQYF TGCGCCAGCAGCTTGGACAGGCCCAGCACAGATACGCAGTATTTT - once TRBJ2-3 TRBV5-1
CASGLGDRIWDGGSKGYTF TGTGCTAGTGGTTTGGGGGACAGGATATGGGATGGAGGTTCTAAAGGCTACACCTTC TRBD1 once TRBJ1-2 TRBV12-5
CAWSPTSSYNSPLHF TGTGCCTGGAGTCCAACCAGCTCCTATAATTCACCCCTCCACTTT - - TRBJ1-6 TRBV30
CASSVTGVEQYF TGTGCCAGTAGTGTAACAGGGGTCGAGCAGTACTTC TRBD1 - TRBJ2-7 TRBV19
CASSPPRRSYEQYF TGTGCCAGCTCACCCCCTAGGAGGTCCTACGAGCAGTACTTC - - TRBJ2-7 TRBV18
CASSQKGTSGGSETQYF TGTGCCAGCAGTCAAAAAGGGACTAGCGGGGGGTCGGAGACCCAGTACTTC TRBD2 once TRBJ2-5 TRBV11-3
CASSGDSFQETQYF TGTGCCAGCAGCGGGGACAGTTTCCAAGAGACCCAGTACTTC TRBD1 - TRBJ2-5 TRBV5-4
CAWNGGTGGNSPLHF TGTGCCTGGAACGGGGGAACAGGGGGAAATTCACCCCTCCACTTT TRBD1 - TRBJ1-6 TRBV30
CAWSITGTLFF TGTGCCTGGAGTATAACCGGGACTTTGTTTTTT - - TRBJ1-4 TRBV30
CASSGRGVNYGYTF TGTGCCAGCAGCGGCAGGGGCGTCAACTATGGCTACACCTTC - - TRBJ1-2 TRBV9
CASSLQQGMNTEAFF TGTGCCAGCAGCTTACAACAGGGGATGAACACTGAAGCTTTCTTT TRBD1 - TRBJ1-1 TRBV7-2
CANGVTSGNEQFF TGTGCCAACGGTGTGACTAGCGGCAATGAGCAGTTCTTC TRBD2 - TRBJ2-1 TRBV2
CASSNSSYEQYF TGCGCCAGCAGCAATAGCTCCTACGAGCAGTACTTC - once TRBJ2-7 TRBV5-1
CASSLKRGLVRNTIYF TGTGCCAGCAGCCTCAAGCGGGGTCTAGTCCGAAACACCATATATTTT - - TRBJ1-3 TRBV7-2
CAIRTGAVYTDTQYF TGTGCCATCAGGACGGGAGCGGTTTACACAGATACGCAGTATTTT - - TRBJ2-3 TRBV10-3
CASSSQPGDTQYF TGTGCCAGCAGCTCCCAACCGGGGGATACGCAGTATTTT - - TRBJ2-3 TRBV11-3
CASSDYRGSTNEKLFF TGTGCCAGTAGTGACTACAGGGGTAGCACTAATGAAAAACTGTTTTTT TRBD1 - TRBJ1-4 TRBV19
CASSQERGGENYEQYF TGTGCCAGCAGCCAAGAAAGGGGAGGGGAGAATTACGAGCAGTACTTC TRBD2 - TRBJ2-7 TRBV4-2
CASSDRRGPGNTIYF TGTGCCAGCAGCGACAGGCGGGGACCGGGAAACACCATATATTTT - - TRBJ1-3 TRBV9
CASSLVVPDRRHYGYTF TGTGCCAGCAGCTTAGTAGTACCGGACAGAAGGCACTATGGCTACACCTTC - - TRBJ1-2 TRBV11-2
CSARDVNEQYF TGCAGTGCTAGAGATGTTAACGAGCAGTACTTC - few TRBJ2-7 TRBV20-1
CANSEMRTEAFF TGTGCCAACAGTGAAATGCGAACTGAAGCTTTCTTT - - TRBJ1-1 TRBV2
CASSFAGAGAYEQYF TGCGCCAGCAGCTTCGCAGGGGCCGGGGCCTACGAGCAGTACTTC - - TRBJ2-7 TRBV5-1
CASSVVVGSWQAEF TGTGCCAGCAGCGTAGTAGTAGGTTCTTGGCAAGCGGAATTT - - TRBJ2-3 TRBV9
CASSVGSANTGELFF TGTGCCAGCAGTGTGGGGAGCGCGAACACCGGGGAGCTGTTTTTT - - TRBJ2-2 TRBV2
CASSQESASATTEAFF TGTGCCAGCAGCCAAGAAAGCGCCTCAGCGACGACTGAAGCTTTCTTT - - TRBJ1-1 TRBV4-2
CASSQGRTGGNQETQYF TGCGCCAGCAGCCAAGGAAGGACGGGGGGGAACCAAGAGACCCAGTACTTC TRBD2 - TRBJ2-5 TRBV4-1
CASSESTEMNTEAFF TGCGCCAGCAGTGAGTCTACAGAGATGAACACTGAAGCTTTCTTT - few TRBJ1-1 TRBV10-1
CASSLEIAGGVDEQFF TGTGCCAGCAGCTTGGAAATAGCGGGGGGGGTCGATGAGCAGTTCTTC TRBD2 - TRBJ2-1 TRBV5-5
CASSQGLAGPRSYEQYF TGCGCCAGCAGCCAAGGACTAGCGGGACCTCGTTCCTACGAGCAGTACTTC TRBD2 - TRBJ2-7 TRBV4-1